This record covers a single T cell receptor (beta chain). Its antigen is currently unknown. Cultured CD4+ T cell DNA was sequenced using the Oncomine TCR Beta short-read assay. MiXCR, run by TCRdb on the PCR reads, gives a single entry per CDR3 protein. The table shows about 15,000 distinct CDR3 sequences, with 70% to 75% occurring only once. This sample is drawn from a study of vaccination and CD4 T cells after COVID-19. Indicated treatment: roughly 11-day PBMC culture with coronavirus spike peptide pools or control peptides (ViraFEST assay). Before TCRs were sequenced, ViraFEST expanded antigen-specific T cells with peptide pools. Trimming at V came to 1 base and at J to 9 bases, leaving 4 bases not matched to a gene. Germline CDR1 LGHNA, CDR2 YSLEER. The length of the CDR3 is 15 residues.

This TCR derives from a human donor who had recovered from COVID-19. The chain recombines TRBV4-3 with TRBJ1-6; 9 bases map to TRBD1. The material sequenced was CD4+ T cells from blood, cultured in vitro. This CDR3 is CASSQGGTGISPLHF. CDR3 sequence (DNA): TGCGCCAGCAGCCAAGGAGGGACAGGGATTTCACCCCTCCACTTT.